This T cell receptor (beta chain) stems from a study of T cells after yellow fever vaccination. Study background: When fractions had low cell numbers, they were prepared with SMART-Seq v4 Ultra Low Input.

This clonotype was seen only a few times. Its antigen is currently unknown. Template-switching 5'RACE yielded the TCR cDNA; a universal primer site and UMIs were added in the process. TCRdb processed the 5' RACE reads anew with MiXCR; each CDR3 protein has one entry. Of approximately 610,000 distinct CDR3 sequences in the sample, about 17% are singletons; the top ten hold roughly a sixth. The study, taken as a whole, reports: Though weaker, the secondary response peaked faster, on day 5 versus 15.

The sample here was PBMCs, taken around 5 days after the first yellow fever vaccination. The clonotype comes from a man aged 18 to 29 who received the YFV17D yellow fever vaccine.

The CDR3 DNA follows: TGTGCCAGCAGTTTTGTGGCGGCGAGGGGTTCTGGAAACACCATATATTTT. Amino acids: CASSFVAARGSGNTIYF. The gene calls are TRBV28 and TRBJ1-3; the D gene is possibly TRBD1 (5 bases). V lost 3 bases and J 1 base, leaving 16 bases between the germline ends. There are 17 residues in the CDR3. Germline V CDR1 and CDR2: MDHEN, SYDVKM.